These T cell receptor beta chains were read from a single sample in a study of shared clonotypes between healthy human individuals. Sequencing was performed with immunoSEQ multiplex PCR; in TCRdb, only in-frame clones are kept and a portion is missing. The sample has 2 million to 2.5 million clones; 93% are singletons. The sample taken for sequencing was naive CD4+ T cells from PBMCs. These receptors came from a man between 18 and 35 years old in good health. Some clones in this sample may be carry-over from other donors' samples. CDR3s include the opening cysteine and the closing phenylalanine or tryptophan. The D gene is left open where the match is weak. Some rows mark clone size as missing; the rest say once, few, many or name a class of expanded clone.

v_gene: TRBV6-6; abundance: .; j_gene: TRBJ1-1; d_gene: .; CDR3nt: TGTGCCAGCAGCGGACAGCCCCTTGGGGACACTGAAGCTTTCTTT; CDR3aa: CASSGQPLGDTEAFF
v_gene: TRBV7-2; abundance: .; j_gene: TRBJ2-7; d_gene: .; CDR3nt: TGTGCCAGCAGCTTAGGTGGGACACCCTACGAGCAGTACTTC; CDR3aa: CASSLGGTPYEQYF
v_gene: TRBV5-4; abundance: .; j_gene: TRBJ1-2; d_gene: .; CDR3nt: TGTGCCAGCAGCTCAGGGGCATCGGGGGTGCACTATGGCTACACCTTC; CDR3aa: CASSSGASGVHYGYTF
v_gene: TRBV28; abundance: few; j_gene: TRBJ1-2; d_gene: TRBD1; CDR3nt: TGTGCCAGCAGCGACCCCGGGACAGTGAGCTATGGCTACACCTTC; CDR3aa: CASSDPGTVSYGYTF
v_gene: TRBV28; abundance: .; j_gene: TRBJ2-1; d_gene: TRBD1; CDR3nt: TGTGCCAGCAGACCTTCACCACAGGGGGCGATTGAGCAGTTCTTC; CDR3aa: CASRPSPQGAIEQFF
v_gene: TRBV6-5; abundance: .; j_gene: TRBJ1-2; d_gene: .; CDR3nt: TGTGCCAGCAGTTACCAAGGCCGCCCCGCTAACTATGGCTACACCTTC; CDR3aa: CASSYQGRPANYGYTF
v_gene: TRBV7-9; abundance: .; j_gene: TRBJ1-2; d_gene: TRBD1; CDR3nt: TGTGCCAGCAGCACTCGACAGGGACACTATGGCTACACCTTC; CDR3aa: CASSTRQGHYGYTF
v_gene: TRBV5-1; abundance: once; j_gene: TRBJ2-7; d_gene: .; CDR3nt: TGCGCCAGCAGCTCTGGCGGGGGCCGCCAGGTGCAGTACTTC; CDR3aa: CASSSGGGRQVQYF
v_gene: TRBV5-6; abundance: .; j_gene: TRBJ1-1; d_gene: TRBD1; CDR3nt: TGTGCCAGCAGCTTAAACCCGGGACAGGGGAACACTGAAGCTTTCTTT; CDR3aa: CASSLNPGQGNTEAFF
v_gene: TRBV28; abundance: .; j_gene: TRBJ1-6; d_gene: .; CDR3nt: TGTGCCAGCAGCACGCCACCCGTAGGGTCACCCCTCCACTTT; CDR3aa: CASSTPPVGSPLHF
v_gene: TRBV4-1; abundance: .; j_gene: TRBJ2-1; d_gene: .; CDR3nt: TGCGCCAGCAGCCAAGGAGTGTTGGGCAATGAGCAGTTCTTC; CDR3aa: CASSQGVLGNEQFF
v_gene: TRBV5-1; abundance: .; j_gene: TRBJ2-7; d_gene: .; CDR3nt: TGCGCCAGCAGCTTTACAGGCATCTACGAGCAGTACTTC; CDR3aa: CASSFTGIYEQYF
v_gene: TRBV5-1; abundance: .; j_gene: TRBJ2-3; d_gene: .; CDR3nt: TGCGCCAGCAGCTTGGGGACGCCTTACACAGATACGCAGTATTTT; CDR3aa: CASSLGTPYTDTQYF
v_gene: TRBV9; abundance: .; j_gene: TRBJ2-7; d_gene: TRBD2; CDR3nt: TGTGCCAGCAGCGCGGGGTCTAGCGGGAGAATCCACGAGCAGTACTTC; CDR3aa: CASSAGSSGRIHEQYF
v_gene: TRBV7-9; abundance: once; j_gene: TRBJ2-1; d_gene: TRBD1; CDR3nt: TGTGCCAGCAGCCCGAGAACGGACAGGACTTCTGAGCAGTTCTTC; CDR3aa: CASSPRTDRTSEQFF
v_gene: TRBV13; abundance: .; j_gene: TRBJ1-1; d_gene: .; CDR3nt: TGTGCCAGCAGCTTAAGGCAGGCCGGGGTGGCTTTCTTT; CDR3aa: CASSLRQAGVAFF
v_gene: TRBV28; abundance: .; j_gene: TRBJ1-1; d_gene: .; CDR3nt: TGTGCCAGCACGGGTTGGCTGGAGGGCCCGAACACTGAAGCTTTCTTT; CDR3aa: CASTGWLEGPNTEAFF